This is a list of T cell receptor beta chains from one sample in a study of cytomegalovirus exposure and HLA in healthy donors. Libraries were prepared by immunoSEQ multiplex PCR; TCRdb keeps only in-frame clonotypes and omits some of them. The sample gives about 220,000 clones, over 60% of which show up once; about 0.63% is in the top ten. The sample was PBMCs. Receptors were obtained from a man aged 18 to 35 in good health and CMV-seronegative. The CDR3 runs from the conserved cysteine through the conserved F or W. The D gene is left open where the match is weak. A row's size may be missing; if present it is once, few, many or a size class.

j_gene,abundance,v_gene,d_gene,CDR3aa,CDR3nt
TRBJ2-1,NA,TRBV9,TRBD2,CASSVGLAGGGREQFF,TGTGCCAGCAGCGTAGGACTAGCGGGAGGTGGACGTGAGCAGTTCTTC
TRBJ2-1,NA,TRBV7-6,TRBD2,CASSSRRRGDEQFF,TGTGCCAGCAGCTCCCGTCGGCGGGGGGATGAGCAGTTCTTC
TRBJ2-7,NA,TRBV28,TRBD1,CASSLRGLYEQYF,TGTGCCAGCAGTTTAAGGGGGCTGTACGAGCAGTACTTC
TRBJ2-3,once,TRBV5-1,TRBD2,CASKDSGSSTDTQYF,TGCGCCAGCAAAGATAGCGGGAGTTCCACAGATACGCAGTATTTT
TRBJ2-1,NA,TRBV27,TRBD1,CASSLRDRGNEQFF,TGTGCCAGCAGTCTCCGGGACAGGGGAAATGAGCAGTTCTTC
TRBJ2-3,NA,TRBV10-3,TRBD2,CAISDRAGGETDTQYF,TGTGCCATCAGTGACCGAGCGGGAGGGGAAACAGATACGCAGTATTTT
TRBJ2-1,NA,TRBV28,TRBD2,CASRAPGGNNEQFF,TGTGCCAGCAGGGCCCCGGGGGGGAACAATGAGCAGTTCTTC
TRBJ1-2,NA,TRBV11-2,TRBD1,CASRSRQGTNYGYTF,TGTGCCAGCAGATCCCGACAGGGAACTAACTATGGCTACACCTTC
TRBJ2-1,NA,TRBV10-3,TRBD2,CAIRSSGDYNEQFF,TGTGCCATCAGATCTAGCGGGGATTACAATGAGCAGTTCTTC
TRBJ1-1,NA,TRBV7-3,NA,CASSPDSLNTEAFF,TGTGCCAGCAGCCCGGACAGTCTGAACACTGAAGCTTTCTTT
TRBJ2-2,once,TRBV7-3,NA,CASSSTPRAAGGLNTGELFF,TGTGCCAGCAGCTCAACCCCTCGAGCGGCGGGCGGGTTGAACACCGGGGAGCTGTTTTTT
TRBJ2-7,NA,TRBV28,TRBD1,CASTLDRGRYEQYF,TGTGCCAGCACCCTTGACAGGGGGCGTTACGAGCAGTACTTC
TRBJ2-7,few,TRBV5-4,TRBD2,CASSLGTSGVYEQYF,TGTGCCAGCAGCCTCGGGACTAGTGGAGTCTACGAGCAGTACTTC
TRBJ2-1,NA,TRBV27,NA,CASNGGTSYNEQFF,TGTGCCAGCAATGGCGGGACCTCCTACAATGAGCAGTTCTTC
TRBJ2-5,NA,TRBV5-1,TRBD2,CASSWGGEQAQYF,TGCGCCAGCAGCTGGGGGGGAGAACAGGCCCAGTACTTC
TRBJ1-1,few,TRBV6-6,NA,CASSTLGGGSTEAFF,TGTGCCAGCAGTACGCTGGGAGGAGGGTCCACTGAAGCTTTCTTT
TRBJ1-1,NA,TRBV5-1,NA,CASSLGPGGTEAFF,TGCGCCAGCAGCTTGGGGCCAGGAGGGACTGAAGCTTTCTTT
TRBJ1-4,NA,TRBV5-1,TRBD1,CASRGDSLIEKLFF,TGCGCCAGCAGGGGGGACAGCTTAATTGAAAAACTGTTTTTT
TRBJ2-2,NA,TRBV5-1,TRBD1,CASSSWTRPRGWTGELFF,TGCGCCAGCAGCTCCTGGACAAGGCCCAGGGGGTGGACCGGGGAGCTGTTTTTT
TRBJ2-7,few,TRBV6-5,NA,CASSPDFFSYEQYF,TGTGCCAGCAGTCCCGACTTCTTCTCCTACGAGCAGTACTTC
TRBJ2-7,few,TRBV6-1,NA,CASSGTDTHRFHEQYF,TGTGCCAGCAGTGGAACAGACACCCATAGGTTCCACGAGCAGTACTTC
TRBJ1-4,NA,TRBV28,NA,CASSLASRVTEKLFF,TGTGCCAGCAGTTTAGCTTCCAGGGTTACGGAAAAACTGTTTTTT
TRBJ2-7,NA,TRBV27,NA,CASSLSRGYEQYF,TGTGCCAGCAGTTTATCAAGGGGTTACGAGCAGTACTTC
TRBJ2-2,few,TRBV5-1,TRBD1,CASSSGQANTGELFF,TGCGCCAGCAGCTCGGGACAGGCGAACACCGGGGAGCTGTTTTTT
TRBJ1-2,NA,TRBV5-5,NA,CASSLTGQGGYTF,TGTGCCAGCAGCTTGACAGGCCAGGGTGGCTACACCTTC
TRBJ1-5,NA,TRBV5-1,NA,CASSLDTGQPQHF,TGCGCCAGCAGCTTGGATACGGGGCAGCCCCAGCATTTT
TRBJ2-7,NA,TRBV4-2,TRBD2,CASSQLAGDRTYEQYF,TGTGCCAGCAGCCAGCTAGCGGGAGACCGAACCTACGAGCAGTACTTC
TRBJ1-3,NA,TRBV7-9,NA,CASSLKGALSGNTIYF,TGTGCCAGCAGCTTAAAAGGGGCCTTATCTGGAAACACCATATATTTT
TRBJ2-5,NA,TRBV28,TRBD2,CASSLLTSGNQETQYF,TGTGCCAGCAGTTTACTCACTAGCGGGAATCAAGAGACCCAGTACTTC
TRBJ2-5,NA,TRBV29-1,NA,CSVGASETQYF,TGCAGCGTTGGAGCCTCGGAGACCCAGTACTTC
TRBJ2-2,once,TRBV2,TRBD2,CASSETWASGNTGELFF,TGTGCCAGCAGTGAAACCTGGGCTAGCGGGAACACCGGGGAGCTGTTTTTT
TRBJ2-7,NA,TRBV28,NA,CASSSATYEQYF,TGTGCCAGCAGCTCCGCGACCTACGAGCAGTACTTC
TRBJ1-1,NA,TRBV19,NA,CASSTEHRVNTEAFF,TGTGCCAGTAGTACCGAGCACAGGGTGAACACTGAAGCTTTCTTT
TRBJ2-3,NA,TRBV6-5,TRBD2,CASSSASGEITDTQYF,TGTGCCAGCAGTTCGGCTAGCGGGGAGATCACAGATACGCAGTATTTT
TRBJ2-1,NA,TRBV5-5,TRBD2,CASSLISGERDEQFF,TGTGCCAGCAGCTTGATCAGCGGGGAAAGGGATGAGCAGTTCTTC
TRBJ2-7,NA,TRBV28,NA,CASSLHGTGIYEQYF,TGTGCCAGCAGTCTACACGGTACAGGGATCTACGAGCAGTACTTC
TRBJ1-6,NA,TRBV6-1,TRBD1,CASIGTGVSPLHF,TGTGCCAGCATTGGGACAGGGGTTTCACCCCTCCACTTT
TRBJ1-1,once,TRBV6-5,NA,CASSAQSVNTEAFF,TGTGCCAGCAGTGCACAGAGTGTGAACACTGAAGCTTTCTTT
TRBJ1-2,NA,TRBV30,NA,CAWSAGNYGYTF,TGTGCCTGGAGTGCAGGGAACTATGGCTACACCTTC
TRBJ2-7,NA,TRBV7-8,NA,CASSPNFGGEQYF,TGTGCCAGCAGCCCTAACTTTGGGGGGGAGCAGTACTTC
TRBJ2-5,NA,TRBV5-1,NA,CASSLEGGTWETQYF,TGCGCCAGCAGCTTGGAAGGCGGAACGTGGGAGACCCAGTACTTC
TRBJ1-2,NA,TRBV11-2,TRBD1,CASSPGTGGFGYTF,TGTGCCAGCAGCCCCGGGACAGGTGGCTTTGGCTACACCTTC
TRBJ2-7,NA,TRBV6-5,TRBD1,CASSPGGLGEQYF,TGTGCCAGCAGTCCAGGGGGTCTGGGCGAGCAGTACTTC
TRBJ1-6,NA,TRBV6-1,NA,CASSEEWQAYNSPLHF,TGTGCCAGCAGTGAAGAGTGGCAGGCGTATAATTCACCCCTCCACTTT
TRBJ2-3,once,TRBV6-6,TRBD2,CASSVLAGGTDTQYF,TGTGCCAGCAGTGTCCTAGCGGGAGGGACAGATACGCAGTATTTT
TRBJ2-7,NA,TRBV6-1,TRBD1,CASKPGQGIYEQYF,TGTGCCAGCAAGCCGGGACAGGGTATTTACGAGCAGTACTTC
TRBJ1-5,NA,TRBV28,TRBD1,CASTAGQGAFYQPQHF,TGTGCCAGCACCGCGGGACAGGGGGCATTCTATCAGCCCCAGCATTTT
TRBJ1-5,NA,TRBV9,NA,CASSVGQGNQPQHF,TGTGCCAGCAGCGTAGGACAGGGCAATCAGCCCCAGCATTTT
TRBJ1-1,NA,TRBV7-2,NA,CASSQTLTNTEAFF,TGTGCCAGCAGCCAGACTTTAACGAACACTGAAGCTTTCTTT
TRBJ2-1,NA,TRBV2,TRBD2,CASSVLRERSNEQFF,TGTGCCAGCAGTGTATTGCGGGAGCGCAGCAATGAGCAGTTCTTC
TRBJ2-6,NA,TRBV4-1,NA,CASSQGGPHDSGANVLTF,TGCGCCAGCAGCCAAGGAGGTCCACATGACTCTGGGGCCAACGTCCTGACTTTC
TRBJ2-7,NA,TRBV4-1,TRBD2,CASSQETSLSYEQYF,TGCGCCAGCAGCCAAGAGACTAGCTTGTCCTACGAGCAGTACTTC
TRBJ1-1,NA,TRBV7-9,NA,CASSPTGNYPYTEAFF,TGTGCCAGCAGCCCTACAGGGAATTATCCTTACACTGAAGCTTTCTTT
TRBJ2-3,few,TRBV2,NA,CASRGNLGQSTDTQYF,TGTGCCAGCAGGGGCAACTTGGGCCAGAGCACAGATACGCAGTATTTT
TRBJ2-5,NA,TRBV19,NA,CASSIDRAGFQETQYF,TGTGCCAGTAGTATAGATCGGGCGGGATTCCAAGAGACCCAGTACTTC
TRBJ2-7,NA,TRBV6-5,TRBD1,CASTQGDATYEQYF,TGTGCCAGCACCCAGGGGGACGCCACCTACGAGCAGTACTTC
TRBJ2-7,few,TRBV5-5,TRBD1,CASNGGQGLSYEQYF,TGTGCCAGCAACGGGGGACAGGGACTTTCCTACGAGCAGTACTTC
TRBJ1-3,few,TRBV11-2,NA,CASSSLTELSGNTIYF,TGTGCCAGCAGCTCCCTGACAGAGCTCTCTGGAAACACCATATATTTT
TRBJ2-5,NA,TRBV19,NA,CASREGEVETQYF,TGTGCCAGTAGGGAAGGGGAGGTGGAGACCCAGTACTTC